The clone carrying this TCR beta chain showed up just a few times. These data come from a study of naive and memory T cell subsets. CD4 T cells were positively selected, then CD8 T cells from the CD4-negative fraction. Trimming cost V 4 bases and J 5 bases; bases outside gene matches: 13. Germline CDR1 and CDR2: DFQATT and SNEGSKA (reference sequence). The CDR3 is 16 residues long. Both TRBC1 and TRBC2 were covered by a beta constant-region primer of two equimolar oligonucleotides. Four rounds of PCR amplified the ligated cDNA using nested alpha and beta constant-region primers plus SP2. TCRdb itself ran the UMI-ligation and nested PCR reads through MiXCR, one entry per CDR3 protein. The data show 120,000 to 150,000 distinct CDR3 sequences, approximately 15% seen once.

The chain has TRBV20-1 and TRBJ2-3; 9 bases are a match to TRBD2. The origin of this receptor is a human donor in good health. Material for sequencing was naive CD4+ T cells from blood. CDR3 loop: CSATRFKAGGEDTQYF. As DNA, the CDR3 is TGCAGTGCTACCCGATTCAAAGCGGGAGGCGAAGATACGCAGTATTTT.